What follows describes a single TCR beta chain. This specimen comes from a study of blood T cell repertoires in COVID-19. At the level of the study: PBMCs, B-cell-depleted T cells, or T cells provided the cDNA or gDNA that made up the material.

TCRdb keeps only in-frame clones here, not all; method: immunoSEQ multiplex PCR. The data show about 220,000 clones, around 87% seen once. CDR3 length equals 15 residues. CDR1 is SGHAT and CDR2 is FQNNGV in the germline V gene. J lost 4 bases, V lost 6 bases, and 8 bases had no gene match. The receptor was isolated from a woman in her forties or fifties with COVID-19, enrolled during active disease. The V call is TRBV11-2, the J call TRBJ2-2; 7 bases map to TRBD1. The material sequenced was peripheral blood. The CDR3 sequence: CASRKTGAGTGELFF. The CDR3 nucleotides are TGTGCCAGCAGGAAAACAGGGGCGGGCACCGGGGAGCTGTTTTTT. The entire variable domain, with the rest obtained from reference TRBV11-2 and TRBJ2-2, is as follows: EAGVAQSPRYKIIEKRQSVAFWCNPISGHATLYWYQQILGQGPKLLIQFQNNGVVDDSQLPKDRFSAERLKGVDSTLKIQPAKLEDSAVYLCASRKTGAGTGELFFGEGSRLTVL.